This T cell receptor (beta chain) was documented in a study of beta chain features in type 1 diabetes. Across the whole study: Researchers looked at some 110 million sorted cells across all samples.

Overall study results and limits: Shortening that was moderate but significant affected the TCRB CDR3s of Type 1 diabetes patients in all four CD4+ subsets.

This clone was seen a few times. Antigen: not known. The entirety of the isolated RNA underwent reverse transcription, so expressed TCRB transcripts were sequenced. The assay was immunoSEQ multiplex PCR, and TCRdb's table has in-frame clones only and misses some. The sample has 640,000 or so clones; over 12% are singletons. The sample comprised naive CD4+ T cells from blood. The source of this sequence is a man in his late teens or twenties with type 1 diabetes.

CDR3 DNA: TGCAGCGCCAAGATAGGGACCTACGAGCAGTACTTC. It yields the protein CSAKIGTYEQYF. This rearrangement joins TRBV29-1 to TRBJ2-7; D is undetermined. This CDR3 has 12 amino acids. The germline V gene has CDR1 SQVTM and CDR2 ANQGSEA. V shed 7 bases and J shed 2 bases, with 12 bases lying between them.